This T cell receptor beta chain derives from a study of beta chain features in type 1 diabetes. Broader study findings: In the patient group, naive, central memory and Treg TCRB repertoires seemed more alike than in the healthy donor group. VDJ junctions in type 1 diabetes patients carried more deletions and fewer insertions.

Central memory, naive, regulatory and stem cell-like memory CD4+ cells were sorted by CD45RO/CCR7/CD25/CD127/CD95/CD27. Sequencing targeted expressed TCRB transcripts, as all isolated RNA had been reverse transcribed. Sequenced naive, central memory and regulatory T cell samples produced an average of roughly 3.6 million reads. Assay: immunoSEQ multiplex PCR; the TCRdb copy retains only in-frame clones and omits some. The sample yields 620,000 or so clones, around 15% seen once. J lost 0 bases, V lost 4 bases, and 1 base had no gene match. CDR1 is LNHDA and CDR2 is SQIVND in the germline V gene (reference sequence). The CDR3 sequence is 14 residues long. This clone was seen a handful of times. Its specificity is not known.

The chain uses TRBV19 and TRBJ1-1; 8 nucleotides line up with TRBD1. The sample consisted of naive CD4+ T cells from blood. The source of this sequence is a man younger than 30 in good health. The CDR3 sequence is CASSRGQVNTEAFF. CDR3 nucleotide sequence: TGTGCCAGTAGTAGGGGACAGGTGAACACTGAAGCTTTCTTT. Variable domain in full (rest from reference TRBV19 and TRBJ1-1): DGGITQSPKYLFRKEGQNVTLSCEQNLNHDAMYWYRQDPGQGLRLIYYSQIVNDFQKGDIAEGYSVSREKKESFPLTVTSAQKNPTAFYLCASSRGQVNTEAFFGQGTRLTVV.